This note documents a single T cell receptor (beta chain) sequence. Its target is not known. The CDR3 spans 16 residues. The trim removed 5 bases at V and 1 base at J, leaving 5 bases unmatched. The germline V gene has CDR1 MNHEY and CDR2 SMNVEV (reference sequence). Sequencing was performed with immunoSEQ multiplex PCR; in TCRdb, only in-frame clones are kept and a portion is missing. The sample lists 80,000 to 90,000 clones; 70% to 90% were seen once. This sample is drawn from a study of T cell responses to AZD1222 COVID-19 vaccine. Study-wide points: The donor cohort was predominantly white British with a female majority, and clonal diversity may have been underestimated. Epitopes outside B.1.351 and B.1.1.7 mutated regions reportedly drew nearly half of spike TCRs. Baseline seropositivity characterized only six AZD1222 recipients.

The origin of this receptor is an adult who received the AZD1222 COVID-19 vaccine. J is TRBJ1-1 and V is TRBV27, with 12 bases that match TRBD1. Specimen: peripheral blood, collected 28 days after the second AZD1222 dose. The CDR3 coding sequence is TGTGCCAGCAGTCCTGGGACAGGGGGCGGGAACACTGAAGCTTTCTTT. This encodes CASSPGTGGGNTEAFF.